This passage covers 3 T cell receptor beta chains from one sample sequenced in a study of cytomegalovirus exposure and HLA in healthy donors. The PCR made use of 60 Vbeta and 13 Jbeta primers. Only in-frame clones appear in the TCRdb table, and some are missing; sequencing was by immunoSEQ multiplex PCR. The data show 150,000 or so clones, 70% to 85% seen once. Sequencing input: PBMCs. Every receptor here comes from a man aged 45-60 years in good health and CMV-seropositive.

CDR3 nucleotide sequence: TGTGCCAGCTCACTCACCAACGGACAGGGGTACACCGGGGAGCTGTTTTTT. It translates to CASSLTNGQGYTGELFF. V is TRBV18 and J is TRBJ2-2; 9 bases match TRBD1. The germline V gene has CDR1 KGHSH and CDR2 LQKENI. V dropped 4 bases and J dropped 3; count of bases not matched to a gene: 9. CDR3 length: 17 amino acids.

The chain recombines TRBV7-2 with TRBJ2-7, with 8 bases lining up with TRBD2. The V and J ends lost 1 base and 5 bases, in that order; junction bases with no gene match: 7. Looked up from germline, CDR1 is SGHTA and CDR2 is FQGNSA. The CDR3 loop spans 15 amino acids. The CDR3 spells CASSLERLAFHEQYV. For the CDR3, the DNA is TGTGCCAGCAGCTTAGAGCGACTAGCGTTCCACGAGCAGTACGTC.

This sequence joins TRBV6-5 and TRBJ2-3, with TRBD1 identical over 8 bases. Germline CDR1 MNHEY, CDR2 SVGAGI. V was clipped by 5 bases and J by 5 bases; unmatched bases: 3. The CDR3 runs 13 residues. The CDR3 region is CASSIQGGDTQYF. Written as DNA, the CDR3 is TGTGCCAGCAGTATACAGGGGGGAGATACGCAGTATTTT.